The rows below give T cell receptor beta chains drawn from one sample of a study of T cell repertoires in cytomegalovirus infection. TCRdb reanalysed the reads using MiXCR and keeps one entry per CDR3 protein. The sample records under 850,000 distinct CDR3 sequences, 35% to 45% being singletons. Sequenced sample: PBMCs. The receptors were sampled from a human donor in good health (CMV status not recorded). Some clones in this sample may be carry-over from other donors' samples. The CDR3 runs from the conserved cysteine through the conserved F or W. D genes are given only for firm matches. Rows give clone size only sometimes, using once, few, many, or a class for an expanded clone.

CDR3aa | CDR3nt | abundance | j_gene | d_gene | v_gene
CASSVQQGYETQYF | TGTGCCAGCAGCGTACAACAGGGCTACGAGACCCAGTACTTC | few | TRBJ2-5 | . | TRBV14
CASRGQGRPDNEQFF | TGTGCCAGCAGGGGACAGGGCCGTCCCGACAATGAGCAGTTCTTC | few | TRBJ2-1 | TRBD1 | TRBV28
CASSPTQGSQPQHF | TGTGCCAGCAGCCCGACACAGGGGTCTCAGCCCCAGCATTTT | few | TRBJ1-5 | TRBD1 | TRBV7-6
CASSQAPPTGDNSPLHF | TGCGCCAGCAGCCAAGCGCCACCGACAGGGGACAATTCACCCCTCCACTTT | few | TRBJ1-6 | TRBD1 | TRBV4-1
CASSLENRGFYEQYF | TGTGCCAGCAGCTTGGAAAACAGGGGGTTTTACGAGCAGTACTTC | . | TRBJ2-7 | TRBD1 | TRBV5-6
CASSFLGLAGGLSTDTQYF | TGTGCCAGCAGCTTCCTCGGACTAGCGGGGGGGCTCAGCACAGATACGCAGTATTTT | few | TRBJ2-3 | TRBD2 | TRBV11-2
CSVEVRAGYTF | TGCAGCGTTGAGGTCAGGGCGGGCTACACCTTC | . | TRBJ1-2 | . | TRBV29-1
CACSQERGRYTF | TGCGCCTGCAGCCAAGAGAGGGGACGCTACACCTTC | . | TRBJ1-2 | . | TRBV4-1
CASRKASTLNEKLFF | TGTGCCAGCAGGAAAGCATCAACCCTTAATGAAAAACTGTTTTTT | . | TRBJ1-4 | . | TRBV27
CASSGGKLFF | TGTGCCAGCAGTGGAGGAAAACTGTTTTTT | . | TRBJ1-4 | . | TRBV28
CASSRPDGYTEAFF | TGTGCCAGCAGCCGACCGGATGGTTACACTGAAGCTTTCTTT | few | TRBJ1-1 | . | TRBV5-6
CSFSGQGDTGELFF | TGCAGTTTCAGTGGCCAGGGCGACACCGGGGAGCTGTTTTTT | . | TRBJ2-2 | . | TRBV20-1
CASSQEGVRQFPYEQYF | TGCGCCAGCAGCCAAGAGGGGGTAAGACAGTTCCCCTACGAGCAGTACTTC | few | TRBJ2-7 | . | TRBV4-1
CASRAGAHEQYF | TGTGCCAGCAGGGCGGGGGCCCACGAGCAGTACTTC | . | TRBJ2-7 | . | TRBV6-8
CASSLNWGPVAGELFF | TGTGCCAGCAGCTTAAATTGGGGCCCCGTGGCCGGGGAGCTGTTTTTT | many | TRBJ2-2 | . | TRBV7-8
CASSGQGREKLFF | TGTGCCAGCAGCGGTCAGGGCAGGGAAAAACTGTTTTTT | few | TRBJ1-4 | . | TRBV7-8
CSVEESGGRFGEQYF | TGCAGCGTTGAAGAGTCAGGGGGTAGGTTCGGGGAGCAGTACTTC | . | TRBJ2-7 | TRBD1 | TRBV29-1
CASSFVGVEQYF | TGTGCCAGCAGTTTTGTGGGGGTCGAGCAGTACTTC | few | TRBJ2-7 | . | TRBV12-3/TRBV12-4
CASSFGTDGYTF | TGTGCCAGCAGCTTTGGGACAGATGGCTACACCTTC | many | TRBJ1-2 | TRBD1 | TRBV12-3/TRBV12-4
CASRTRRGALQPQHF | TGTGCCAGTAGAACCCGCAGGGGTGCCCTCCAGCCCCAGCATTTT | . | TRBJ1-5 | . | TRBV19
CASSTPGTGGWREKLFF | TGTGCCAGCAGTACCCCCGGGACAGGGGGCTGGAGAGAAAAACTGTTTTTT | . | TRBJ1-4 | TRBD1 | TRBV27
CASQGEGETQYF | TGTGCCAGCCAGGGTGAGGGGGAGACCCAGTACTTC | . | TRBJ2-5 | . | TRBV7-6
CASSLTSGAKNIQYF | TGTGCCAGCAGCTTGACTAGCGGGGCCAAAAACATTCAGTACTTC | many | TRBJ2-4 | TRBD2 | TRBV7-8
CASSTPGLNTIYF | TGTGCCAGCAGTACCCCAGGCCTAAACACCATATATTTT | . | TRBJ1-3 | . | TRBV27
CASSQESRTRSNYGYTF | TGCGCCAGCAGCCAAGAATCCCGGACAAGATCTAACTATGGCTACACCTTC | few | TRBJ1-2 | . | TRBV4-1
CSVGWYSGTGSTGELFF | TGCAGCGTTGGTTGGTACAGTGGAACTGGGAGCACCGGGGAGCTGTTTTTT | . | TRBJ2-2 | . | TRBV29-1
CASSTLAGEGYEQYF | TGTGCCAGCAGCACCCTAGCGGGAGAAGGGTACGAGCAGTACTTC | once | TRBJ2-7 | TRBD2 | TRBV7-8
CASSLRVETQYF | TGTGCCAGCAGCTTACGGGTAGAGACCCAGTACTTC | many | TRBJ2-5 | . | TRBV7-9
CASSSWAGDLEAFF | TGTGCCAGCAGCTCGTGGGCAGGGGACCTAGAAGCTTTCTTT | few | TRBJ1-1 | . | TRBV7-9
CASSEARAGGRAFF | TGTGCCAGCAGTGAAGCCCGGGCGGGAGGACGGGCTTTCTTT | many | TRBJ1-1 | . | TRBV6-1
CASSFPGKATYEQYF | TGTGCCAGCAGCTTCCCAGGGAAGGCGACCTACGAGCAGTACTTC | . | TRBJ2-7 | . | TRBV7-9
CASRSGPNQPQHF | TGTGCCAGCAGATCCGGACCCAATCAGCCCCAGCATTTT | . | TRBJ1-5 | . | TRBV27
CASSLPVGQGPPYEQYF | TGTGCCAGCAGCTTGCCGGTCGGACAGGGACCTCCCTACGAGCAGTACTTC | . | TRBJ2-7 | TRBD1 | TRBV7-6
CSVDRGLTDTQYF | TGCAGCGTTGACAGGGGGCTGACAGATACGCAGTATTTT | . | TRBJ2-3 | TRBD1 | TRBV29-1
CASSLGNRGSGELFF | TGTGCCAGCAGCCTCGGCAATCGGGGCTCCGGGGAGCTGTTTTTT | . | TRBJ2-2 | . | TRBV7-9
CASSGEETQYF | TGTGCCAGCAGTGGGGAGGAGACCCAGTACTTC | many | TRBJ2-5 | . | TRBV7-9
CAISGGQDYNSPLHF | TGTGCCATCAGTGGGGGACAAGACTATAATTCACCCCTCCACTTT | . | TRBJ1-6 | . | TRBV10-3
CASSQERRLASSYEQYF | TGTGCCAGCAGCCAAGAAAGGCGGTTAGCCTCATCCTACGAGCAGTACTTC | few | TRBJ2-7 | . | TRBV4-1
CASSLGIIGTGRHSPLHF | TGTGCCAGCAGCTTAGGCATCATTGGGACAGGGAGACATTCACCCCTCCACTTT | many | TRBJ1-6 | TRBD1 | TRBV7-2
CASSPGSGGVSYNEQFF | TGTGCCAGCAGCCCCGGGTCCGGGGGTGTATCCTACAATGAGCAGTTCTTC | . | TRBJ2-1 | . | TRBV6-1
CSARDRPSGSRRDTGELFF | TGCAGTGCTAGAGATCGGCCTAGCGGGAGTCGGCGGGACACCGGGGAGCTGTTTTTT | . | TRBJ2-2 | TRBD2 | TRBV20-1
CAVARGRAYEQYF | TGTGCCGTCGCGCGGGGGAGAGCTTACGAGCAGTACTTC | many | TRBJ2-7 | TRBD2 | TRBV12-3/TRBV12-4
CSATDRAEGLLQFF | TGCAGTGCTACGGACAGGGCTGAGGGTTTGTTACAGTTCTTC | . | TRBJ2-1 | TRBD1 | TRBV20-1
CASSRQGTTNYGYTF | TGTGCCAGCAGTCGACAGGGGACTACTAACTATGGCTACACCTTC | . | TRBJ1-2 | TRBD1 | TRBV28
CASSLYSEKLFF | TGTGCCAGCAGCTTGTATAGTGAAAAACTGTTTTTT | . | TRBJ1-4 | . | TRBV11-3
CATSDLPSGLAGEETQYF | TGTGCCACCAGTGATTTGCCCTCAGGACTAGCGGGAGAAGAGACCCAGTACTTC | . | TRBJ2-5 | TRBD2 | TRBV24-1
CASSQLVGAYEQYF | TGTGCCAGCAGTCAATTAGTAGGGGCCTACGAGCAGTACTTC | . | TRBJ2-7 | . | TRBV28
CASSLFPGTGGTGELFF | TGTGCCAGCAGCTTGTTTCCTGGGACAGGGGGTACCGGGGAGCTGTTTTTT | . | TRBJ2-2 | TRBD1 | TRBV5-5
CASSLGLAGGDRYNEQFF | TGTGCCAGCAGCTTGGGGCTAGCGGGAGGGGATCGCTACAATGAGCAGTTCTTC | few | TRBJ2-1 | TRBD2 | TRBV5-6